The T cell receptor beta chain under discussion was sequenced for a study of cytomegalovirus exposure and HLA in healthy donors. Healthy bone marrow donors formed the donor group. The PCR contained 60 Vbeta and 13 Jbeta primers. In the original analysis: Later, an analysis found 65 million to 85 million unique TCR beta chains, and 10 million to 11 million of these were shared. Profiled with immunoSEQ multiplex PCR; TCRdb holds only in-frame clones, not every one. V and J calls and clone size follow that table, whereas D and trimming were derived from the DNA. The sample lists 150,000 to 200,000 clones, approximately 67% seen once, with about 2.9% in the top ten. This clone was found a few times. Source material: PBMCs. The receptor was isolated from a man aged 35 to 55 in good health and CMV-seronegative.

For the CDR3, the DNA is TGTGCCAGCAGCTTAGTGACAGACCCGAGACAGGGCACTGAAGCTTTCTTT. It translates to CASSLVTDPRQGTEAFF. The chain has TRBV7-9 and TRBJ1-1; 7 nucleotides line up with TRBD1. Germline-derived CDR1 and CDR2 are SEHNR and FQNEAQ (reference sequence). After removal of 1 base from V and 4 bases from J, the junction contained 12 bases not matched to a gene. The CDR3 is 17 residues long.